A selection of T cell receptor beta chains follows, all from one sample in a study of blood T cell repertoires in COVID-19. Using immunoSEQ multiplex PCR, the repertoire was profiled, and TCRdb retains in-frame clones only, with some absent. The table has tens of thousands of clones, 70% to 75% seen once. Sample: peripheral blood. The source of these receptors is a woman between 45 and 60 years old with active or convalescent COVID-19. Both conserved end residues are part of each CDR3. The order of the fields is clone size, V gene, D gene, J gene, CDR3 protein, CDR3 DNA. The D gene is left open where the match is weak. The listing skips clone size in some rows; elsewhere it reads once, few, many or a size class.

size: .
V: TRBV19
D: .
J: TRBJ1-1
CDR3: CASSMDSLNTEAFF
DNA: TGTGCCAGTAGTATGGACAGTTTGAACACTGAAGCTTTCTTT

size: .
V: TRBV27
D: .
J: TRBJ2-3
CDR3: CASSPTRRAVTDTQYF
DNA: TGTGCCAGCAGTCCGACTCGGAGGGCCGTGACAGATACGCAGTATTTT

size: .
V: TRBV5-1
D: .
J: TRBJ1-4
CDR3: CASSYRGGDEKLFF
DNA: TGCGCCAGCAGCTACCGGGGTGGAGACGAAAAACTGTTTTTT

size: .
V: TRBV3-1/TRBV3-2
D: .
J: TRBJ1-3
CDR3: CASSHAHSGNTIYF
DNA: TGTGCCAGCAGCCACGCACACTCTGGAAACACCATATATTTT

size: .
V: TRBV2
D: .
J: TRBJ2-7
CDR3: CASSEAQGYEQYF
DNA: TGTGCCAGCAGTGAAGCTCAGGGCTACGAGCAGTACTTC

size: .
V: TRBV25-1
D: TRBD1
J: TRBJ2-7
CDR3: CASSAQTGATYEQYF
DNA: TGTGCCAGCAGTGCCCAGACAGGGGCCACCTACGAGCAGTACTTC

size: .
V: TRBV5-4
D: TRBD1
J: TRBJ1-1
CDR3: CASRRGQGRTEAFF
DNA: TGTGCCAGCAGGCGTGGACAGGGGCGAACTGAAGCTTTCTTT

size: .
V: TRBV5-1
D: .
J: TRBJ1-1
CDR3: CASSPAGDTEAFF
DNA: TGCGCCAGCAGCCCCGCAGGGGACACTGAAGCTTTCTTT

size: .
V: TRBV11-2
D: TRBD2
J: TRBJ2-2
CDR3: CASRWTSGVTGELFF
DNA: TGTGCCAGCAGATGGACTAGCGGGGTTACCGGGGAGCTGTTTTTT

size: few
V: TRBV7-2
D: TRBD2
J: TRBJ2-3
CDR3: CASSLWPSGSSTDTQYF
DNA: TGTGCCAGCAGCCTGTGGCCTAGCGGGAGTAGTACAGATACGCAGTATTTT

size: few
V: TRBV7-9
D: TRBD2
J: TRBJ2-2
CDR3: CASSRSGRAPLNTGELFF
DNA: TGTGCCAGCAGCCGAAGCGGGAGGGCCCCCCTGAACACCGGGGAGCTGTTTTTT

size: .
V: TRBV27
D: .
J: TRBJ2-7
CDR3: CASSPDSNSYEQYF
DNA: TGTGCCAGCAGTCCGGACAGCAACTCCTACGAGCAGTACTTC

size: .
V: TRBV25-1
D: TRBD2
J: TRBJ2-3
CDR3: CASSGPRLAGRVVDTQYF
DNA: TGTGCCAGCAGTGGCCCCCGACTAGCGGGTCGGGTGGTAGATACGCAGTATTTT

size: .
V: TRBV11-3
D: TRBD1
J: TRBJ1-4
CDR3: CASSSSFRDRDEKLFF
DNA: TGTGCCAGCAGTTCTTCCTTCCGGGACAGGGATGAAAAACTGTTTTTT

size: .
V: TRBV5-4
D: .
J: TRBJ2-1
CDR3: CASSAGLMDYNEQFF
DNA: TGTGCCAGCAGCGCCGGGTTGATGGACTACAATGAGCAGTTCTTC

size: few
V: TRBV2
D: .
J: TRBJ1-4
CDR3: CASSQTGGGEKLFF
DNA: TGTGCCAGCAGCCAGACAGGAGGCGGTGAAAAACTGTTTTTT

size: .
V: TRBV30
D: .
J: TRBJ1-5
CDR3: CAWSVHPHQPQHF
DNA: TGTGCCTGGAGTGTACATCCCCATCAGCCCCAGCATTTT

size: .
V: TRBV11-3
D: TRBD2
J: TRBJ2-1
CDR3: CASSLTSGPYNEQFF
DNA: TGTGCCAGCAGCCTGACTAGCGGGCCCTACAATGAGCAGTTCTTC

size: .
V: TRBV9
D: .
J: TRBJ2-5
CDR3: CASTLDGYQETQYF
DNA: TGTGCCAGCACCCTAGACGGGTACCAAGAGACCCAGTACTTC

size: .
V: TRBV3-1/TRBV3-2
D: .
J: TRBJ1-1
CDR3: CASSQRDRNTEAFF
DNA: TGTGCCAGCAGCCAACGTGACAGAAACACTGAAGCTTTCTTT

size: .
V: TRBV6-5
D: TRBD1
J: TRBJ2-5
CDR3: CASSPWDRVETQYF
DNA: TGTGCCAGCAGTCCATGGGACAGGGTGGAGACCCAGTACTTC

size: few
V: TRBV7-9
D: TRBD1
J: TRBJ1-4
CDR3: CASSLRTGNEKLFF
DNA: TGTGCCAGCAGCTTAAGGACAGGGAATGAAAAACTGTTTTTT

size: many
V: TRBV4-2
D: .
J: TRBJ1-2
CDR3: CASSQVGEGFYGYTF
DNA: TGTGCCAGCAGCCAAGTAGGGGAGGGATTCTATGGCTACACCTTC

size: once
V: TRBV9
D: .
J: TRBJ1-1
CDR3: CASSVDIRFPMNTEAFF
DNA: TGTGCCAGCAGCGTAGACATCAGGTTCCCAATGAACACTGAAGCTTTCTTT

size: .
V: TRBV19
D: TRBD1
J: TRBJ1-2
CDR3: CASSIGRGYGYTF
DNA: TGTGCCAGTAGTATCGGCAGGGGGTATGGCTACACCTTC

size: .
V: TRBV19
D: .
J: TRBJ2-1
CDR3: CASSIGRPADEQFF
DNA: TGTGCCAGTAGTATAGGTCGACCCGCGGATGAGCAGTTCTTC

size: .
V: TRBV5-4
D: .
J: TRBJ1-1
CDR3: CASSLGGLNFGTEAFF
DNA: TGTGCCAGCAGCTTGGGGGGACTCAATTTTGGCACTGAAGCTTTCTTT

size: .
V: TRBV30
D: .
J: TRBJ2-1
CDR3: CAWSRTDYNEQFF
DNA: TGTGCCTGGAGTAGGACAGACTACAATGAGCAGTTCTTC

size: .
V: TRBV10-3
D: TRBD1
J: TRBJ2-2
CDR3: CAASRETGGSGELFF
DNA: TGTGCCGCTTCACGAGAGACAGGGGGCTCCGGGGAGCTGTTTTTT

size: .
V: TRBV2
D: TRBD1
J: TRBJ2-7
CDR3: CASSVGTGVEQYF
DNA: TGTGCCAGCAGTGTGGGGACAGGGGTTGAGCAGTACTTC

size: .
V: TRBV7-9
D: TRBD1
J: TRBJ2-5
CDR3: CASSGGTGQETQYF
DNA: TGTGCCAGCAGCGGAGGGACAGGGCAAGAGACCCAGTACTTC

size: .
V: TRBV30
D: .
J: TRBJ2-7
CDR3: CAWKNPGDFIYEQYF
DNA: TGTGCCTGGAAAAATCCGGGGGATTTTATTTACGAGCAGTACTTC

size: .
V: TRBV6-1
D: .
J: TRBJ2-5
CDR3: CASSELGGWAQETQYF
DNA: TGTGCCAGCAGTGAACTGGGGGGATGGGCCCAAGAGACCCAGTACTTC

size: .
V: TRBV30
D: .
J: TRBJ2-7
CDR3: CAWSRAGLNYEQYF
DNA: TGTGCCTGGAGTAGGGCGGGACTCAATTACGAGCAGTACTTC

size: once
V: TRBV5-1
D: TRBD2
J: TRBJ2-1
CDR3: CASSSGLAAIDEQFF
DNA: TGCGCCAGCAGCTCAGGACTAGCGGCAATCGATGAGCAGTTCTTC

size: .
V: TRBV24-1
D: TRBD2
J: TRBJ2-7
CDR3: CATSTGGRISNEQYF
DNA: TGTGCCACCAGTACCGGCGGGAGGATCTCTAACGAGCAGTACTTC

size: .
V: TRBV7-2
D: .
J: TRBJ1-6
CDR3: CASSTAQGSSYNSPLHF
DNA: TGTGCCAGCAGCACAGCCCAGGGTAGCTCCTATAATTCACCCCTCCACTTT

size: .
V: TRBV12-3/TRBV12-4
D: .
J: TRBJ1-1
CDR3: CASSPGQNTEAFF
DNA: TGTGCCAGCAGTCCCGGACAGAACACTGAAGCTTTCTTT

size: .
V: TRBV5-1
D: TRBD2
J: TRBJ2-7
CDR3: CASSSGLAGPYEQYF
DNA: TGCGCCAGCAGCTCGGGACTAGCGGGACCCTACGAGCAGTACTTC

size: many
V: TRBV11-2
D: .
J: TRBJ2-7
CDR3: CASSPRLEVGYEQYF
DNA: TGTGCCAGCAGCCCGAGACTAGAGGTTGGCTACGAGCAGTACTTC

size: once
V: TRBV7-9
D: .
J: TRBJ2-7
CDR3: CASSPPVYEQYF
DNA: TGTGCCAGCAGCCCTCCTGTCTACGAGCAGTACTTC

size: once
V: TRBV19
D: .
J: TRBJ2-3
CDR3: CASSIAASSPTDTQYF
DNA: TGTGCCAGTAGTATAGCGGCTAGCTCACCCACAGATACGCAGTATTTT